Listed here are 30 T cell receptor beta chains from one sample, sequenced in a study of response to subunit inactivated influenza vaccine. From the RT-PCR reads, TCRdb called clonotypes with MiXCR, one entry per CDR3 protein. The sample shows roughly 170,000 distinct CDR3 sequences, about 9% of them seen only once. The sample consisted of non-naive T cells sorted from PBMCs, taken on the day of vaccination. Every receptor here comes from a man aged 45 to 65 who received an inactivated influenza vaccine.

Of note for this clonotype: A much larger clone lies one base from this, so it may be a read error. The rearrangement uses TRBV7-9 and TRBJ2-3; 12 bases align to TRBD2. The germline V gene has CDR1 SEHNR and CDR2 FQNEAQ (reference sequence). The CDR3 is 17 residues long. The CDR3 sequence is CASSSGLAGISTDTRYF. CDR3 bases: TGTGCCAGCAGCTCTGGACTAGCGGGGATAAGCACAGATACGCGGTATTTT.

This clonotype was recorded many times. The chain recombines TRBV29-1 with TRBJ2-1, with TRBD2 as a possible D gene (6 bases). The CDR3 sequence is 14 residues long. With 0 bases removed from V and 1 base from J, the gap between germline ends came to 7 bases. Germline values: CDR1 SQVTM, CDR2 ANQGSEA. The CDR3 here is CSVEDSGSYNEQFF. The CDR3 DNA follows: TGCAGCGTTGAAGATAGCGGATCCTACAATGAGCAGTTCTTC.

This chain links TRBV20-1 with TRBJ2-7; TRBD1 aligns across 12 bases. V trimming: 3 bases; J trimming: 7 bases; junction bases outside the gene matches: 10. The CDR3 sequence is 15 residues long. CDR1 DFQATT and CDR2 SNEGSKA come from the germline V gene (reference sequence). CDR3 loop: CSARGTGQGAGEQYF. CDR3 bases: TGCAGTGCTAGGGGAACGGGACAGGGGGCGGGGGAGCAGTACTTC.

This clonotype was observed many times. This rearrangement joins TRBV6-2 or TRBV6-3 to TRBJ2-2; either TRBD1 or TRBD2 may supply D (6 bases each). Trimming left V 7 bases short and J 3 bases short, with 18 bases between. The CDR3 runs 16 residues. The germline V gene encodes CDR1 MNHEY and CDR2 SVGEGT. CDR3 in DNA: TGTGCCAGCAAACCGAAATCCGGGGGCTACACCGGGGAGCTGTTTTTT. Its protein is CASKPKSGGYTGELFF.

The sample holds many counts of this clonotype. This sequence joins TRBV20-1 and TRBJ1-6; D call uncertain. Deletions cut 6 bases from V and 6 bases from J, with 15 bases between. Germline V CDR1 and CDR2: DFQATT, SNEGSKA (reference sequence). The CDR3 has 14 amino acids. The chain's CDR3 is CSALPGDFNSPLHF. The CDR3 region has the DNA TGCAGTGCCCTTCCGGGTGACTTTAATTCACCCCTCCACTTT.

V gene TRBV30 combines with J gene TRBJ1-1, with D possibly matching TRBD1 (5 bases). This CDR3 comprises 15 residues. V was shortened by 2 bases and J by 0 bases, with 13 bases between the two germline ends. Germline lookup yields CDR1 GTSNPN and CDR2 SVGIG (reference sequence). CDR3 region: CAWSSGSLMNTEAFF. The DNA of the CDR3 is TGTGCCTGGAGTTCAGGGTCCCTTATGAACACTGAAGCTTTCTTT.

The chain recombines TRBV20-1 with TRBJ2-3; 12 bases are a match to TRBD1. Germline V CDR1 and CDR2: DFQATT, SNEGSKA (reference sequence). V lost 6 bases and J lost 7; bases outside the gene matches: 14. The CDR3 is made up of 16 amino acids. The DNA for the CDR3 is TGCAGTGCCCTCCGCGGGGACAGGGGGCGCGATCATACGCAGTATTTT. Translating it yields CSALRGDRGRDHTQYF.

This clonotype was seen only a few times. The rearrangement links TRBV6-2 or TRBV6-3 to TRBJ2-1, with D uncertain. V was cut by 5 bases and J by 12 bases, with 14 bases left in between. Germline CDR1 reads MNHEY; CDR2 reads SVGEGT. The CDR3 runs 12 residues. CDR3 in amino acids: CASSPDSLRQFF. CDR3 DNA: TGTGCCAGCAGTCCAGACTCCTTAAGGCAGTTCTTC.

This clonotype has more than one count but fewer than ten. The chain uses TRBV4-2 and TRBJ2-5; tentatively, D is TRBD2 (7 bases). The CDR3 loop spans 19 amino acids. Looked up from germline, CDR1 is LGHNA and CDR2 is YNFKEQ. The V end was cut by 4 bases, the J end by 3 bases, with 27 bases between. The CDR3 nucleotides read TGTGCCAGCAGCCCCCATTCGGGGGGCCTCGGAACTAGCGAAGAGACCCAGTACTTC. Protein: CASSPHSGGLGTSEETQYF.

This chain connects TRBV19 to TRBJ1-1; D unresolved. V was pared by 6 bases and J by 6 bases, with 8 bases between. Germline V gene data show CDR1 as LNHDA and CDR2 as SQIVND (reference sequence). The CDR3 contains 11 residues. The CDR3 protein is CASSHRSEAFF. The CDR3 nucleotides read TGTGCCAGTAGCCACAGATCTGAAGCTTTCTTT.

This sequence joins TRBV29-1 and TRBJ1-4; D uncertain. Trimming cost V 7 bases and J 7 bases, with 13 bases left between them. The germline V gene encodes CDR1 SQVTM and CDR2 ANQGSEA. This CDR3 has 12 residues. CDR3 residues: CSGQVEGEKLFF. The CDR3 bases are TGCAGCGGCCAGGTCGAGGGTGAAAAACTGTTTTTT.

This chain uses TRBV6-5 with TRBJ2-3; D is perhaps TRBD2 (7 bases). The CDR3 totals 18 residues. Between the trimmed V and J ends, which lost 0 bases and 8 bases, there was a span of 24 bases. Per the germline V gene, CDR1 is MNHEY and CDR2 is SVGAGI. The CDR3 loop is CASSYSLLAEGGGGTQYF. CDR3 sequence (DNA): TGTGCCAGCAGTTACTCGTTGCTAGCGGAGGGGGGAGGAGGTACGCAGTATTTT.

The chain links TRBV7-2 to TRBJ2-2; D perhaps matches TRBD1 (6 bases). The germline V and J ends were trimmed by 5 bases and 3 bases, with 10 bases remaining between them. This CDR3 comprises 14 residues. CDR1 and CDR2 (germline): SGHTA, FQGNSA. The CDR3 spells CASSIQGYTGELFF. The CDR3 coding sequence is TGTGCCAGCAGCATACAGGGATACACCGGGGAGCTGTTTTTT.

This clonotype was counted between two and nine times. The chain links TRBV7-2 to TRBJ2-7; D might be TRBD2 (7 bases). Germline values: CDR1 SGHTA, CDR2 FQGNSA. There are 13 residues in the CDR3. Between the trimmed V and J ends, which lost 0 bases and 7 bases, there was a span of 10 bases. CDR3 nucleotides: TGTGCCAGCAGCTTAGCGGAGGGGGGGGAGCAGTACTTC. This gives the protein CASSLAEGGEQYF.

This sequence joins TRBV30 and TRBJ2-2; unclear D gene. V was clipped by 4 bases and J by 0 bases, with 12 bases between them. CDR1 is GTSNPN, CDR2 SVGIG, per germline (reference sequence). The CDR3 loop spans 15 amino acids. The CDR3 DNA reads TGTGCCTGGACCCGAGGACGTGCGAACACCGGGGAGCTGTTTTTT. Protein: CAWTRGRANTGELFF.

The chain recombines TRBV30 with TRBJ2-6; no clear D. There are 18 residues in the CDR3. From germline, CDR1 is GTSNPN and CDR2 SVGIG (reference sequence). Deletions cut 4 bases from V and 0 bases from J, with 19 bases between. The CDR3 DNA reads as TGTGCCTGGAACACATCGGCAGCCCAATACTCTGGGGCCAACGTCCTGACTTTC. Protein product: CAWNTSAAQYSGANVLTF.

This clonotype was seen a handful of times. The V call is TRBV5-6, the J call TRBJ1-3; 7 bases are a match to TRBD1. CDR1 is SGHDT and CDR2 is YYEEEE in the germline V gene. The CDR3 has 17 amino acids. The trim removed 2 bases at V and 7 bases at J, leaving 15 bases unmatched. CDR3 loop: CASSFSQTGYQRNTIYF. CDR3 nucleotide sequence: TGTGCCAGCAGCTTCAGTCAGACAGGGTATCAGAGGAACACCATATATTTT.

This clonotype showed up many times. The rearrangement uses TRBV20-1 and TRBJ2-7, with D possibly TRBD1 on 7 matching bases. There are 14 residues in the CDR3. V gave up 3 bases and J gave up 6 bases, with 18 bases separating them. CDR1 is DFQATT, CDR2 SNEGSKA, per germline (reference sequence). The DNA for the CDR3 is TGCAGTGCTAGTACCTACAGACAGGGAGGCGAGCAGTACTTC. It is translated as CSASTYRQGGEQYF.

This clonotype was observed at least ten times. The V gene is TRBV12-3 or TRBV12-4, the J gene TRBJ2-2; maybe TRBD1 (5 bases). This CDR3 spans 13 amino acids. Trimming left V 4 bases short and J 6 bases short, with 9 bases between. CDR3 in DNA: TGTGCCAGCAGTTACGACAGTCCCGGGGAGCTGTTTTTT. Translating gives CASSYDSPGELFF.

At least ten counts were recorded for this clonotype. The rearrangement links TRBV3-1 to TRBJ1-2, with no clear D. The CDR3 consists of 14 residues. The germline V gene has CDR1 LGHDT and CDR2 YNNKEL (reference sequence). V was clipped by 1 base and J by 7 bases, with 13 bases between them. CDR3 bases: TGTGCCAGCAGCCAAGGTAGAACAGTCGGTGGCTACACCTTC. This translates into CASSQGRTVGGYTF. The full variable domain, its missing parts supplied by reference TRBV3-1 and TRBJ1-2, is DTAVSQTPKYLVTQMGNDKSIKCEQNLGHDTMYWYKQDSKKFLKIMFSYNNKELIINETVPNRFSPKSPDKAHLNLHINSLELGDSAVYFCASSQGRTVGGYTFGSGTRLTVV.

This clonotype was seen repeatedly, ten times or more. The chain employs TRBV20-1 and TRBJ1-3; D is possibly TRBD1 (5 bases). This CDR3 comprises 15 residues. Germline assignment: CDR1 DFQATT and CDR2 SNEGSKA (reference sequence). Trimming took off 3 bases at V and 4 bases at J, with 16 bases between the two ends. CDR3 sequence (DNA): TGCAGTGCTAGGGGGGACGTAGTGGCCGGAAACACCATATATTTT. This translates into CSARGDVVAGNTIYF.

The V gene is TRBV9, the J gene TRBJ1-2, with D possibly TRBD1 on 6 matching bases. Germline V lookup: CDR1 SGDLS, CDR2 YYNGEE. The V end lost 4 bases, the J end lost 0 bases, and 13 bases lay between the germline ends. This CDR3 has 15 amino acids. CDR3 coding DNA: TGTGCCAGCAGCTATCAGGGGCGTTCTAACTATGGCTACACCTTC. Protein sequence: CASSYQGRSNYGYTF. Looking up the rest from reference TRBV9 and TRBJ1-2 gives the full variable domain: DSGVTQTPKHLITATGQRVTLRCSPRSGDLSVYWYQQSLDQGLQFLIQYYNGEERAKGNILERFSAQQFPDLHSELNLSSLELGDSALYFCASSYQGRSNYGYTFGSGTRLTVV.

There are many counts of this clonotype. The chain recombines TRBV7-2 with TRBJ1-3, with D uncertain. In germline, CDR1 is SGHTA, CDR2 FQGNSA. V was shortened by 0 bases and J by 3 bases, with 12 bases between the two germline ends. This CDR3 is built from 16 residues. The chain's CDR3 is CASSLAPGAGGNTIYF. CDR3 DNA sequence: TGTGCCAGCAGCTTAGCTCCGGGAGCTGGTGGAAACACCATATATTTT.

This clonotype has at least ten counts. DNA for the CDR3: TGTGCCAGCAGTTTATTTTCGGGACAGGGGGTCTACGAGCAGTACTTC. Translating gives CASSLFSGQGVYEQYF. The chain links TRBV27 to TRBJ2-7; TRBD1 aligns across 11 bases. The CDR3 length is 16 residues. Germline V CDR1 and CDR2: MNHEY, SMNVEV (reference sequence). V gave up 1 base and J gave up 3 bases; unmatched junction bases: 5.

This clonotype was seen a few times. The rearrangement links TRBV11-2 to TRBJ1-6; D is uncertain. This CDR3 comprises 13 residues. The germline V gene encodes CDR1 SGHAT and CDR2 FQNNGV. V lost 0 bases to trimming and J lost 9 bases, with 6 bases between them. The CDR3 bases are TGTGCCAGCAGCTTAGATGTCGTTTCACCCCTCCACTTT. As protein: CASSLDVVSPLHF.

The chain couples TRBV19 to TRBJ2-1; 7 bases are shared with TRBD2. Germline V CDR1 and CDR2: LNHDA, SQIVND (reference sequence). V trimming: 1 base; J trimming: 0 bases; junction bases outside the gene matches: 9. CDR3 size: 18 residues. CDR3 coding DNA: TGTGCCAGTAGTATAGGATGGCGAGGGAGGGCCTCCTACAATGAGCAGTTCTTC. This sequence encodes CASSIGWRGRASYNEQFF.

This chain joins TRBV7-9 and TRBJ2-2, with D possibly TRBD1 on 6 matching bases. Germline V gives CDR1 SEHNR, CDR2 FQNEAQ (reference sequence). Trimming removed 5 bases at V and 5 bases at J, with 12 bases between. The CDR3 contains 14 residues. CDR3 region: CASSPQGWTGELFF. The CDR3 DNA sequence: TGTGCCAGCAGCCCACAGGGTTGGACCGGGGAGCTGTTTTTT.

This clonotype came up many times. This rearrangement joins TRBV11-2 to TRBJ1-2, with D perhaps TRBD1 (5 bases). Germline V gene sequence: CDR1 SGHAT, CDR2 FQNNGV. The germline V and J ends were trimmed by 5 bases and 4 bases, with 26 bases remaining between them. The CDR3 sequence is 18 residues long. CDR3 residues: CASSDPRGGWEKAYGYTF. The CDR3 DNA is TGTGCCAGCAGCGACCCACGCGGGGGGTGGGAGAAGGCCTATGGCTACACCTTC.

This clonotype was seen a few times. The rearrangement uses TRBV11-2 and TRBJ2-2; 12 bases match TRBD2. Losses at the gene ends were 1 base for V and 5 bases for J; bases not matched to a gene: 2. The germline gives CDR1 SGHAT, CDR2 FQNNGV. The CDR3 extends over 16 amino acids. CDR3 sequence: CASSLGGLAGTGELFF. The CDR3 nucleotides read TGTGCCAGCAGCTTAGGGGGACTAGCGGGTACCGGGGAGCTGTTTTTT.

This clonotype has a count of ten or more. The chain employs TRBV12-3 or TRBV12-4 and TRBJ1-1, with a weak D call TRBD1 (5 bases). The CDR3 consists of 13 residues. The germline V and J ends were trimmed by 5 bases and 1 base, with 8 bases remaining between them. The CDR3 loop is CASSHGGNTEAFF. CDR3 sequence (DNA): TGTGCCAGCAGTCACGGGGGGAACACTGAAGCTTTCTTT.